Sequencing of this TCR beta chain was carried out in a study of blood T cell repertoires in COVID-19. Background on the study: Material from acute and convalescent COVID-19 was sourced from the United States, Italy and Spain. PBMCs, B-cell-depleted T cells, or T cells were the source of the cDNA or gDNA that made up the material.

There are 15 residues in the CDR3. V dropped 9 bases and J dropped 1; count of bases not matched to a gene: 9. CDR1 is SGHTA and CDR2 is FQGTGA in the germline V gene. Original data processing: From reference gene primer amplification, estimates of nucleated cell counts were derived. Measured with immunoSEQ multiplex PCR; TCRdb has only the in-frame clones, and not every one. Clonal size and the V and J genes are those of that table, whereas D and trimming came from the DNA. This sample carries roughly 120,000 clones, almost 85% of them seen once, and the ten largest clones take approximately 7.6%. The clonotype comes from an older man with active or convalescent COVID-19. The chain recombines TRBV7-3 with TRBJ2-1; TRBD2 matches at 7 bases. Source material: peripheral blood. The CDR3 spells CASNQGGGSYNEQFF. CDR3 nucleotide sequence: TGTGCCAGTAACCAGGGCGGGGGATCCTACAATGAGCAGTTCTTC.